The 18 T cell receptor beta chains given below trace back to one sample, sequenced in a study of control samples from healthy donors and cancer patients. TCRdb's table, derived via immunoSEQ multiplex PCR, lists solely in-frame clones and lacks some. The sample holds tens of thousands of clones, 90% to 95% seen once. What was sequenced was PBMCs. These receptors all stem from a man aged 45-60 years with lung cancer.

The V gene is TRBV27, the J gene TRBJ1-2, with D perhaps matching TRBD1 (6 bases). V lost 4 bases, J lost 9 bases, and 24 bases lay in between. In germline, CDR1 is MNHEY, CDR2 SMNVEV (reference sequence). The CDR3 loop spans 16 amino acids. The CDR3 loop is CASSSPLGQADSSYTF. For the CDR3, the DNA is TGTGCCAGCAGTTCTCCCCTGGGACAAGCGGACAGTAGCTACACCTTC.

The chain is built from TRBV2 and TRBJ2-1; the match to TRBD2 covers 13 bases. The CDR3 has 16 residues. V shed 4 bases, J shed 3 bases, and the junction held 3 bases outside the gene matches. CDR1 is SNHLY, CDR2 FYNNEI, per germline. For the CDR3, the DNA is TGTGCCAGCAGTGGACGACTAGCGGGGGGCTACAATGAGCAGTTCTTC. This translates into CASSGRLAGGYNEQFF.

The rearrangement joins TRBV18 to TRBJ1-2; the D gene is possibly TRBD1 (6 bases). Between the trimmed V and J ends, which lost 3 bases and 4 bases, there was a span of 24 bases. The CDR3 extends over 18 amino acids. CDR1 and CDR2 from the germline V gene are KGHSH and LQKENI. This CDR3 reads CASSPVTGTMAGGYGYTF. In nucleotides, the CDR3 is TGTGCCAGCTCACCGGTGACAGGAACTATGGCTGGGGGCTATGGCTACACCTTC.

The rearrangement joins TRBV19 to TRBJ1-5; D might be TRBD1 (5 bases). Germline V CDR1 and CDR2: LNHDA, SQIVND (reference sequence). V was trimmed by 6 bases and J by 11 bases, leaving 17 bases between them. This CDR3 comprises 13 residues. Written as DNA, the CDR3 is TGTGCCAGTAGGGGACGAGGCGGTCGGTCCCAGCATTTT. Its translation: CASRGRGGRSQHF.

The rearrangement uses TRBV10-1 and TRBJ2-3; D tentatively fits TRBD1 or TRBD2 (6 bases each). The CDR3 loop spans 15 amino acids. Germline V gives CDR1 WNHNN, CDR2 SYGVQD (reference sequence). The ends were cut back, 5 bases at V and 2 bases at J, with 14 bases in the middle. Written as DNA, the CDR3 is TGCGCCAGCAGTTATGGGGGGCACCCCACAGATACGCAGTATTTT. Its translation: CASSYGGHPTDTQYF.

The rearrangement links TRBV4-1 to TRBJ1-2; 7 positions agree with TRBD1. The CDR3 has 16 amino acids. Trimming at V came to 1 base and at J to 3 bases, leaving 8 bases not matched to a gene. Germline-derived CDR1 and CDR2 are MGHRA and YSYEKL. As DNA, the CDR3 is TGCGCCAGCAGCCAAGGGGCAGGGGGTACGCACTATGGCTACACCTTC. The encoded protein is CASSQGAGGTHYGYTF.

In nucleotides, the CDR3 is TGTGCCAGCTCACCAACCTTGTCCACCGGGGAGCTGTTTTTT. It codes for CASSPTLSTGELFF. The chain combines TRBV18 with TRBJ2-2, with D uncertain. This CDR3 has 14 residues. The V end was cut by 2 bases, the J end by 4 bases, with 8 bases between. CDR1 is KGHSH, CDR2 LQKENI, per germline. Drawing the rest from reference TRBV18 and TRBJ2-2, the complete variable domain is NAGVMQNPRHLVRRRGQEARLRCSPMKGHSHVYWYRQLPEEGLKFMVYLQKENIIDESGMPKERFSAEFPKEGPSILRIQQVVRGDSAAYFCASSPTLSTGELFFGEGSRLTVL.

The chain links TRBV27 to TRBJ2-1; D gene unclear. The CDR3 contains 12 residues. CDR1 MNHEY and CDR2 SMNVEV come from the germline V gene (reference sequence). V lost 4 bases and J lost 7, with 8 bases in between. The CDR3 sequence: CASSSLGNEQFF. CDR3 coding DNA: TGTGCCAGCAGTTCCCTAGGGAATGAGCAGTTCTTC.

The CDR3 coding sequence is TGCAGTGCTAGGGCCTCGGATACGCAGTATTTT. Translating it yields CSARASDTQYF. V is TRBV20-1 and J is TRBJ2-3; no firm D call. The CDR3 runs 11 residues. From germline, CDR1 is DFQATT and CDR2 SNEGSKA (reference sequence). Deletions cut 3 bases from V and 6 bases from J, with 7 bases between.

The V gene is TRBV25-1, the J gene TRBJ2-7; tentatively, D is TRBD1 (5 bases). The CDR3 is made up of 14 amino acids. Trimming took 4 bases from V and 1 from J, leaving 11 bases between them. Germline V gene lookup returns CDR1 MGHDK and CDR2 SYGVNS. CDR3 sequence reads: CASSVGADSYEQYF. The CDR3 DNA sequence: TGTGCCAGCAGTGTTGGGGCGGATTCCTACGAGCAGTACTTC.

The gene calls are TRBV6-5 and TRBJ1-1, with D uncertain. V was shortened by 2 bases and J by 1 base, with 8 bases between the two germline ends. CDR1 and CDR2 from the germline V gene are MNHEY and SVGAGI. The length of the CDR3 is 14 residues. The CDR3 DNA reads TGTGCCAGCAGTTACGCTGGGTGGAACACTGAAGCTTTCTTT. Protein product: CASSYAGWNTEAFF.

The gene calls are TRBV11-2 and TRBJ1-6; no reliable D call. The CDR3 has 11 residues. Per germline, CDR1 SGHAT and CDR2 FQNNGV. V lost 1 base and J lost 10, with 2 bases in between. CDR3 DNA sequence: TGTGCCAGCAGCTTAGGCTCACCCCTCCACTTT. Its translation is CASSLGSPLHF. Combining the CDR3 with reference TRBV11-2 and TRBJ1-6 gives the whole variable domain EAGVAQSPRYKIIEKRQSVAFWCNPISGHATLYWYQQILGQGPKLLIQFQNNGVVDDSQLPKDRFSAERLKGVDSTLKIQPAKLEDSAVYLCASSLGSPLHFGNGTRLTVT.

The rearrangement links TRBV5-8 to TRBJ2-3; D is ambiguous. From germline, CDR1 is SGHTS and CDR2 YDEGEE. The CDR3 has 15 residues. Trimming shortened V by 2 bases and J by 5 bases, and 15 bases separated the two germline ends. Here the CDR3 DNA reads TGTGCCAGCAGCTTTAATGGGGATCCTGTAGATACGCAGTATTTT. It is translated as CASSFNGDPVDTQYF.

V usage is TRBV11-2 and J usage is TRBJ2-5; 7 bases fit TRBD2. J lost 5 bases, V lost 5 bases, and 8 bases had no gene match. Looked up from germline, CDR1 is SGHAT and CDR2 is FQNNGV. CDR3 size: 14 residues. The CDR3 spells CASSGGWGGETQYF. The CDR3 coding sequence is TGTGCCAGCAGCGGAGGTTGGGGAGGGGAGACCCAGTACTTC.

This chain links TRBV2 with TRBJ2-7; D is perhaps TRBD1 or TRBD2 (5 bases each). Between the trimmed V and J ends, which lost 7 bases and 2 bases, there was a span of 9 bases. Germline V gene data show CDR1 as SNHLY and CDR2 as FYNNEI. This CDR3 contains 12 residues. The CDR3 loop is CASMRGAYEQYF. CDR3 nucleotides: TGTGCCAGCATGAGGGGAGCCTACGAGCAGTACTTC.

This rearrangement joins TRBV5-6 to TRBJ1-5, with 8 nucleotides matching TRBD1. The V gene's germline CDR1 is SGHDT and CDR2 YYEEEE. Trimming removed 4 bases from V and 7 bases from J; junction bases left unmatched: 13. The CDR3 contains 16 residues. The CDR3 spells CASSNLGQGGIQPQHF. The CDR3 DNA sequence: TGTGCCAGCAGCAATTTAGGACAGGGAGGTATACAGCCCCAGCATTTT.

The CDR3 bases are TGTGCCTCCTATCCGGGTCCCCGTCAGCCCCAGCATTTT. This encodes CASYPGPRQPQHF. This chain links TRBV6-6 with TRBJ1-5; no clear D. Germline lookup yields CDR1 MNHNY and CDR2 SVGAGI (reference sequence). Trimming pared 11 bases from V and 6 bases from J, leaving 17 bases between. The CDR3 is 13 residues long.

The chain carries TRBV28 and TRBJ1-1; D uncertain. Looked up from germline, CDR1 is MDHEN and CDR2 is SYDVKM. The CDR3 totals 15 residues. Trimming cost V 6 bases and J 4 bases, with 18 bases left between them. This chain's CDR3 is CASSYLGGRFTEAFF. The CDR3 DNA follows: TGTGCCAGCAGCTATCTTGGAGGACGGTTCACTGAAGCTTTCTTT.